This TCR beta chain was recorded in a study of radiotherapy plus CTLA-4 blockade in lung cancer. Findings and caveats of the study: Once radiotherapy plus ipilimumab had been given, TCR clones derived from tumor expanded in blood.

TCRdb's copy holds only in-frame clones and misses some; the assay was immunoSEQ multiplex PCR. The sample shows approximately 52,000 clones, around 79% of them seen only once. The germline V gene encodes CDR1 SSHAT and CDR2 FNYEAQ (reference sequence). The CDR3 is 14 amino acids. With 1 base removed from V and 4 bases from J, the gap between germline ends came to 7 bases. A remark on this clone: Its antigen is not identified.

This sequence originates from a human donor with non-small cell lung cancer whose response to radiotherapy plus ipilimumab could not be evaluated. This sequence joins TRBV7-7 and TRBJ1-4, with a possible D match to TRBD1 (5 bases). The sequenced sample was peripheral blood, obtained from a patient treated with radiotherapy plus ipilimumab. CDR3 DNA: TGTGCCAGCAGCTTAGGGCAGGGTAATGAAAAACTGTTTTTT. Protein product: CASSLGQGNEKLFF.